The 5 T cell receptor beta chains in this list originate from one sample, sequenced in a study of shared clonotypes between healthy human individuals. The method was immunoSEQ multiplex PCR; TCRdb's version includes in-frame clones alone and lacks a portion of them. The table has about 2.1 million clones, 93% seen once; the top ten hold approximately 1.6%. Naive CD8 cells lacked CD45RO, underwent positive selection for CCR7 and left out terminally differentiated effector memory CD45RA+ cells. The sample consisted of naive CD8+ T cells from PBMCs. The receptor source for this set is a man aged 18 to 35 in good health. Some clones in this sample may be carry-over from other donors' samples.

This clone was counted a single time. The genes are TRBV27 and TRBJ2-7, with 8 bases lining up with TRBD2. The CDR3 has 16 residues. V shed 1 base and J 5 bases; nucleotides not matched to a gene: 10. The germline V gene has CDR1 MNHEY and CDR2 SMNVEV (reference sequence). The CDR3: CASSLLTGRAANEQYF. Written as DNA, the CDR3 is TGTGCCAGCAGTTTATTGACCGGGAGGGCCGCAAACGAGCAGTACTTC.

The rearrangement links TRBV14 to TRBJ2-5, with 11 bases fitting TRBD2. V was pared by 0 bases and J by 4 bases, with 10 bases of the junction left unmatched. The CDR3 sequence is 18 residues long. Germline CDR1 is SGHDN and CDR2 is FVKESK. The CDR3 DNA is TGTGCCAGCAGCCAAGAATGGCTAGCGGGAGGATCTCTAGAGACCCAGTACTTC. Translation gives CASSQEWLAGGSLETQYF.

This clone was counted a single time. V gene TRBV27 combines with J gene TRBJ2-7; perhaps TRBD2 as D (5 bases). The germline V and J ends were trimmed by 0 bases and 0 bases, with 9 bases remaining between them. The germline gives CDR1 MNHEY, CDR2 SMNVEV (reference sequence). The CDR3 spans 15 residues. The CDR3 loop is CASSLSAAPSYEQYF. The CDR3 coding sequence is TGTGCCAGCAGTTTATCAGCGGCACCCTCCTACGAGCAGTACTTC.

J is TRBJ2-4 and V is TRBV4-2, with 11 bases identical to TRBD2. From germline, CDR1 is LGHNA and CDR2 YNFKEQ. The CDR3 spans 19 residues. With 1 base clipped from V and 3 bases from J, the junction kept 11 bases outside the gene matches. The CDR3 DNA sequence: TGTGCCAGCAGCCAAGGCCCGGGGCTAGCGGGAGGTATCAAAAACATTCAGTACTTC. Its translation is CASSQGPGLAGGIKNIQYF.

This chain uses TRBV28 with TRBJ1-2; possibly TRBD1 for D (5 bases). Germline CDR1 reads MDHEN; CDR2 reads SYDVKM. Trimming removed 3 bases from V and 4 bases from J, with 12 bases in between. This CDR3 spans 14 amino acids. CDR3 in amino acids: CASSFSGATYGYTF. As DNA, the CDR3 is TGTGCCAGCAGTTTTAGCGGGGCGACCTATGGCTACACCTTC.